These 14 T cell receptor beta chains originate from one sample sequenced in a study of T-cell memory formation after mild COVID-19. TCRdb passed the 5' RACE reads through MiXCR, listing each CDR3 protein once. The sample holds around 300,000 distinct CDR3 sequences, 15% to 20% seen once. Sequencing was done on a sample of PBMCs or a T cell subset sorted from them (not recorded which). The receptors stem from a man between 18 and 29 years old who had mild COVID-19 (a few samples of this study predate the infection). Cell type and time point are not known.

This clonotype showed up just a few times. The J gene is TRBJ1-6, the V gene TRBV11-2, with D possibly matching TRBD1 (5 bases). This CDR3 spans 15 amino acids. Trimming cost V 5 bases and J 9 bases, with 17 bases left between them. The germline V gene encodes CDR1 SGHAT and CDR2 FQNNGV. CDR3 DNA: TGTGCCAGCAGCGGAGAGGGGACGGTGGTTTCACCCCTCCACTTT. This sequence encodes CASSGEGTVVSPLHF.

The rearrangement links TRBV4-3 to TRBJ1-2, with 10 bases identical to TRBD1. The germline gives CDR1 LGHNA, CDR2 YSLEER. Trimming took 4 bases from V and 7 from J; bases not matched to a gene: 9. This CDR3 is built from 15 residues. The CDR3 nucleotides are TGCGCCAGCAGCCCCGACCGGGACAGGGGCTCTGGCTACACCTTC. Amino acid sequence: CASSPDRDRGSGYTF.

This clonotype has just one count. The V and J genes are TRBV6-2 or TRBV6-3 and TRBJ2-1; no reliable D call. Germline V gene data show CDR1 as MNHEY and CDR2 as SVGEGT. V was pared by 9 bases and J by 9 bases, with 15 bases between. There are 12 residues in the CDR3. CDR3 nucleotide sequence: TGTGCCAGTAAACCTCGAGAGCGTGAGCAGTTCTTC. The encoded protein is CASKPREREQFF.

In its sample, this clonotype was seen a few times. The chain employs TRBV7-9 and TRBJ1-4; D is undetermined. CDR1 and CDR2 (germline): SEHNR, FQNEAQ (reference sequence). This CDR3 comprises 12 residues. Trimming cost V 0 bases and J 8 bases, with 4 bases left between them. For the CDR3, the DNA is TGTGCCAGCAGCTTAGCGAACGAAAAACTGTTTTTT. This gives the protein CASSLANEKLFF.

CDR3 residues: CASSPMLGIGFEQYF. CDR3 nucleotides: TGTGCCAGCAGCCCAATGTTGGGGATAGGGTTCGAGCAGTACTTC. The chain joins TRBV7-8 to TRBJ2-7; D unresolved. Looked up from germline, CDR1 is SGHVS and CDR2 is FQNEAQ. V gave up 5 bases and J gave up 6 bases, with 20 bases separating them. The CDR3 totals 15 residues.

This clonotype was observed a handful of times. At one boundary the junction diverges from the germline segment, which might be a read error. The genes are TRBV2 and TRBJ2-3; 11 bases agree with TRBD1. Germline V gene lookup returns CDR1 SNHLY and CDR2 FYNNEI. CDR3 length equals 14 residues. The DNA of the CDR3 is TGTGCCAGTGCGGGGACAGGGGGAACAGGTACGCAGTATTTT. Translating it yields CASAGTGGTGTQYF.

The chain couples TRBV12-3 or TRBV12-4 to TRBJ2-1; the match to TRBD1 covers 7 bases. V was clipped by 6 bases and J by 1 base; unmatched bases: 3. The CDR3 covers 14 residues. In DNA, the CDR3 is TGTGCCAGCAGACCGGGACAGTCCTACAATGAGCAGTTCTTC. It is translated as CASRPGQSYNEQFF.

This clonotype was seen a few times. In DNA form, the CDR3 reads TGTGCCAGCAGTGACCCAGGGTTCGAGCAGTACTTC. Its translation is CASSDPGFEQYF. The V gene is TRBV6-2 or TRBV6-3, the J gene TRBJ2-7, with a tentative D call TRBD1 (5 bases). In germline, CDR1 is MNHEY, CDR2 SVGEGT. V dropped 5 bases and J dropped 6 bases, with 11 bases sitting between them. The CDR3 extends over 12 amino acids.

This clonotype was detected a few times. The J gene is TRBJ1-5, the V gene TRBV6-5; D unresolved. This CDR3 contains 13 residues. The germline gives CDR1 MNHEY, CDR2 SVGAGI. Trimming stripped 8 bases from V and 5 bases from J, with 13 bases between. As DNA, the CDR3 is TGTGCCAGCGGTACGGGCAGCCATCAGCCCCAGCATTTT. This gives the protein CASGTGSHQPQHF.

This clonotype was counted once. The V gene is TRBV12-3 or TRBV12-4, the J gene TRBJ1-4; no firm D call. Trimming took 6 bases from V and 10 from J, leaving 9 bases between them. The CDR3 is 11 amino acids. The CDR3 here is CASSPRGKLFF. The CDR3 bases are TGTGCCAGCAGCCCCCGAGGAAAACTGTTTTTT.

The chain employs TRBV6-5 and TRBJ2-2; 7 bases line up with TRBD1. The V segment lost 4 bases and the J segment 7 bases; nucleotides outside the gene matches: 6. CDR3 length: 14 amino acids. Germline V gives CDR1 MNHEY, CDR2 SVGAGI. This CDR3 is CASSSTGMDGELFF. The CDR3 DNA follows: TGTGCCAGCAGTTCGACAGGGATGGACGGGGAGCTGTTTTTT.

In nucleotides, the CDR3 is TGTGCCAGCTCACCGGGCGAGTGGGACCAGTACTTC. This encodes CASSPGEWDQYF. The V and J genes are TRBV18 and TRBJ2-5, with D hard to call. V lost 3 bases and J 10 bases, leaving 12 bases between the germline ends. The length of the CDR3 is 12 residues. Germline-derived CDR1 and CDR2 are KGHSH and LQKENI.

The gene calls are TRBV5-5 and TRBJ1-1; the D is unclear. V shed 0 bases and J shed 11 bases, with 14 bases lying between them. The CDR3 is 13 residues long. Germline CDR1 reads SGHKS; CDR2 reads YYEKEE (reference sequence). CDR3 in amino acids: CASSLARLGQAFF. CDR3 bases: TGTGCCAGCAGCTTGGCCAGGCTCGGGCAGGCTTTCTTT.

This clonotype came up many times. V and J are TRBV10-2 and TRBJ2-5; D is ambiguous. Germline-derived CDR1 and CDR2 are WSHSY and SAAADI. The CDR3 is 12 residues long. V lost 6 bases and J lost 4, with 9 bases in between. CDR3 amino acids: CASSPALETQYF. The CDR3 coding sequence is TGCGCCAGCAGCCCCGCGCTAGAGACCCAGTACTTC.